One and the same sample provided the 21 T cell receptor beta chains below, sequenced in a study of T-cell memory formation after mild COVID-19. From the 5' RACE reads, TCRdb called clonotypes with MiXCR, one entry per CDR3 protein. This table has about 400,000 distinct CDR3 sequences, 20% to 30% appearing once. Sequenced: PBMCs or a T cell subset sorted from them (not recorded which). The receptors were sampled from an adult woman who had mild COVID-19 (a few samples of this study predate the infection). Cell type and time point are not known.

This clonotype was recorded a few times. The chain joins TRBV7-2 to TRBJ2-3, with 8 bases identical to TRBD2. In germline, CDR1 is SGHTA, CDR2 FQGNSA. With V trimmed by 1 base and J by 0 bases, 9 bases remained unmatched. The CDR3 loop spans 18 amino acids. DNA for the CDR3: TGTGCCAGCAGCTTAGATTACGGGAGGGCCTCCAGCACAGATACGCAGTATTTT. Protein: CASSLDYGRASSTDTQYF.

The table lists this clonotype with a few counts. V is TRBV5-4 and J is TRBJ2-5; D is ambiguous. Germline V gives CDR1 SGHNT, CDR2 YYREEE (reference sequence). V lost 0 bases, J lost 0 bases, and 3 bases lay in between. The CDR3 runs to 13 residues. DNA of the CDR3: TGTGCCAGCAGCTTGGTTTACCAAGAGACCCAGTACTTC. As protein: CASSLVYQETQYF. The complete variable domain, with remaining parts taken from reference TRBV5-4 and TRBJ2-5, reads ETGVTQSPTHLIKTRGQQVTLRCSSQSGHNTVSWYQQALGQGPQFIFQYYREEENGRGNFPPRFSGLQFPNYSSELNVNALELDDSALYLCASSLVYQETQYFGPGTRLLVL.

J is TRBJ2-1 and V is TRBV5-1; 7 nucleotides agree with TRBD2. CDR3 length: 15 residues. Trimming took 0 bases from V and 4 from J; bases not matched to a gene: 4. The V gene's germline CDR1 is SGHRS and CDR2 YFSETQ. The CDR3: CASSLASGAYNEQFF. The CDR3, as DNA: TGCGCCAGCAGCTTGGCCAGCGGGGCGTACAATGAGCAGTTCTTC.

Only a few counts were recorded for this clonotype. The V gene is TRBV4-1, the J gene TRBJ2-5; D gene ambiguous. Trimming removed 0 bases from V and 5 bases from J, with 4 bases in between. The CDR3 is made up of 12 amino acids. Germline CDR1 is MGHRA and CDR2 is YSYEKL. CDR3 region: CASSQEDETQYF. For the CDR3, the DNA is TGCGCCAGCAGCCAAGAGGATGAGACCCAGTACTTC.

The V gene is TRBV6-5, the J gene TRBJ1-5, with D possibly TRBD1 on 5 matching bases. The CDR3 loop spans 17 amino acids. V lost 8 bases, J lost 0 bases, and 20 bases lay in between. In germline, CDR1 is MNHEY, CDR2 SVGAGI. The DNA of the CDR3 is TGTGCCAGCCGTAAAAACCCCGGACAAGGTAGCAATCAGCCCCAGCATTTT. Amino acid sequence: CASRKNPGQGSNQPQHF.

This chain's CDR3 is CSATLLSANGYEQYF. The CDR3 nucleotides are TGCAGTGCCACCCTTCTGTCTGCGAATGGCTACGAGCAGTACTTC. J is TRBJ2-7 and V is TRBV20-1; no reliable D call. This CDR3 contains 15 residues. CDR1 and CDR2 from the germline V gene are DFQATT and SNEGSKA (reference sequence). Trimming removed 6 bases at V and 3 bases at J, with 21 bases between.

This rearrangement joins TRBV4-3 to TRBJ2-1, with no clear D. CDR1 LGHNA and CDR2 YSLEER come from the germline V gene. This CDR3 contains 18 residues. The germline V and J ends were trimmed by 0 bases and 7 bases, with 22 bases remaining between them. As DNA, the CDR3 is TGCGCCAGCAGCCAAGATGAGTCACTTTATATTGGACCTAATGAGCAGTTCTTC. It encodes CASSQDESLYIGPNEQFF.

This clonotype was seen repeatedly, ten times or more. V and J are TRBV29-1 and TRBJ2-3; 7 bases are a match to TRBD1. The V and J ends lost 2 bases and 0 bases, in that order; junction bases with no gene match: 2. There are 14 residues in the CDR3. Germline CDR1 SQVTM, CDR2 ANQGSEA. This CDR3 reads CSVEPGQSTDTQYF. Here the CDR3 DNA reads TGCAGCGTTGAACCGGGACAGAGCACAGATACGCAGTATTTT.

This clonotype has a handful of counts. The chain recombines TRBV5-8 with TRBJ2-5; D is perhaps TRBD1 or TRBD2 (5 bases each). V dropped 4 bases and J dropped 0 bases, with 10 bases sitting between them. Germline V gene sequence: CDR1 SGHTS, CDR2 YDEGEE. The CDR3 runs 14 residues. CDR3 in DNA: TGTGCCAGCAGCCCGGGACGGTACCAAGAGACCCAGTACTTC. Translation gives CASSPGRYQETQYF.

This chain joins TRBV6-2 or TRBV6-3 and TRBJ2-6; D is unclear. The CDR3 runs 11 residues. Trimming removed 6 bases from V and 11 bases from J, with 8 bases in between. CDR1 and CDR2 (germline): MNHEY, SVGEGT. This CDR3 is CASSLGDVLTF. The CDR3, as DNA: TGTGCCAGCAGCTTGGGCGACGTCCTGACTTTC.

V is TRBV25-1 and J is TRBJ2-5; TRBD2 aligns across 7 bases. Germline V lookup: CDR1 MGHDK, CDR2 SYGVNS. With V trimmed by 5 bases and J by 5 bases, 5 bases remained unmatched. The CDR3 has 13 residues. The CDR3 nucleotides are TGTGCCAGCAGTACGGCGGGGGTGGAGACCCAGTACTTC. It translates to CASSTAGVETQYF.

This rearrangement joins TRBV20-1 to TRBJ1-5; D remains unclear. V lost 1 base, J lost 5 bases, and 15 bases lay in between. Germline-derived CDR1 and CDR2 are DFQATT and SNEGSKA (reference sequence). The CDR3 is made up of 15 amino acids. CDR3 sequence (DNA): TGCAGTGCTAGAGTGTCGGAGAGCTTTGATCAGCCCCAGCATTTT. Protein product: CSARVSESFDQPQHF.

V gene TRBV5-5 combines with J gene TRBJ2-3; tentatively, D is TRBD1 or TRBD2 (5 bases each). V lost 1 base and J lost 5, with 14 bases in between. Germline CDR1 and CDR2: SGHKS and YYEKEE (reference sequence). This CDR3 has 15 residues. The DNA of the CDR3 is TGTGCCAGCAGCTTGTATCCGGGGCAGCAAGATACGCAGTATTTT. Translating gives CASSLYPGQQDTQYF.

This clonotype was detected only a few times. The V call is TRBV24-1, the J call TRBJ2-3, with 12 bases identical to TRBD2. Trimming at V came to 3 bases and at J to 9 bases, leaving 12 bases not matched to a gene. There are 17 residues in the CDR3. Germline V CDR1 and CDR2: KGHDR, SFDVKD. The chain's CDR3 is CATSDPRTSGIRQTQYF. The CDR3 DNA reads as TGTGCCACCAGTGATCCCAGGACTAGCGGGATTCGACAAACGCAGTATTTT.

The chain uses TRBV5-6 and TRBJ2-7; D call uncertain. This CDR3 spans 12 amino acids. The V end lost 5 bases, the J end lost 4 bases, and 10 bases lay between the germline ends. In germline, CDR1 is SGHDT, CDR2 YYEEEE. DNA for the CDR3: TGTGCCAGCAGTATGAACGATTACGAGCAGTACTTC. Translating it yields CASSMNDYEQYF.

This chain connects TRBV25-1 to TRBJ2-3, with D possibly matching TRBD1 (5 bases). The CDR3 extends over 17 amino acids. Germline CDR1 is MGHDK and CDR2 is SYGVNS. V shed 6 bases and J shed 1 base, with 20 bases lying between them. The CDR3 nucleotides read TGTGCCAGCAGCGCTACACGTAGGCAGGGTGGCACAGATACGCAGTATTTT. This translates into CASSATRRQGGTDTQYF.

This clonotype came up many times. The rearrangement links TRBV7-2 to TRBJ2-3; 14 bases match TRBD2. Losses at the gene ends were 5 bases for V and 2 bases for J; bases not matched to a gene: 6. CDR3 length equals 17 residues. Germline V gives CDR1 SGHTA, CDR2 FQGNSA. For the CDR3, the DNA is TGTGCCAGCAGCAGGGGACTAGCGGGAGCCGCCACAGATACGCAGTATTTT. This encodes CASSRGLAGAATDTQYF.

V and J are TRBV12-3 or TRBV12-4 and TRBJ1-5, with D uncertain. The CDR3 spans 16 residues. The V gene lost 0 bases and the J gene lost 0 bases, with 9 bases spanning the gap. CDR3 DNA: TGTGCCAGCAGTTTAGCGGGTGCGTCTAGCAATCAGCCCCAGCATTTT. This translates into CASSLAGASSNQPQHF.

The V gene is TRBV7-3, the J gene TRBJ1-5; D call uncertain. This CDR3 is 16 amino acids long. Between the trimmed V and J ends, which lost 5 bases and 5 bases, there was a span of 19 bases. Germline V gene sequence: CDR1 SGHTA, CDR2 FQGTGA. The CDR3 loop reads CASSPTRREHYQPQHF. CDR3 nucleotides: TGTGCCAGCAGCCCTACCCGGAGGGAGCACTATCAGCCCCAGCATTTT.

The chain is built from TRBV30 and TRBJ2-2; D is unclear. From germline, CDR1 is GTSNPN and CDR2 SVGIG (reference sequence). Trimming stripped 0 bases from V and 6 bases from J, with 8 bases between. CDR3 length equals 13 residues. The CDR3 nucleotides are TGTGCCTGGAGTGTAAGGTCGGCCGGGGAGCTGTTTTTT. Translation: CAWSVRSAGELFF.

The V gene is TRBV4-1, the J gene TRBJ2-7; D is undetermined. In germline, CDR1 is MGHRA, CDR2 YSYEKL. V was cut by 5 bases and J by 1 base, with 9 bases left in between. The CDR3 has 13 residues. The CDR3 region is CASSIDTSYEQYF. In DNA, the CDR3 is TGCGCCAGCAGCATAGACACTTCCTACGAGCAGTACTTC.